This T cell receptor beta chain was documented in a study of PD-1 blockade in classical Hodgkin lymphoma. Study context: Patients were administered nivolumab (3 mg/kg intravenously) every 2 weeks.

Brentuximab vedotin exposure varied, and every patient relapsed after autologous stem cell transplantation. Points on this clone: Its antigen remains unknown.

Broader study findings: Later analyses included only patients treated at least 1 year post-ASCT. Baseline diversity in complete responders resembled that of newly diagnosed patients.

The trim removed 5 bases at V and 2 bases at J, leaving 1 base unmatched. CDR1 and CDR2 from the germline V gene are SGHTA and FQGNSA. The CDR3 is 13 residues long. Method: immunoSEQ multiplex PCR; TCRdb's copy keeps in-frame clones and lacks some. This sample has roughly 24,000 clones, with 70% to 90% found just once. The chain employs TRBV7-2 and TRBJ2-3; 7 bases are a match to TRBD2. The input for sequencing was peripheral blood mononuclear cells (PBMCs), taken before the second cycle of nivolumab. The receptor comes from a human donor with classical Hodgkin lymphoma. This CDR3 reads CASSRDYTDTQYF. DNA of the CDR3: TGTGCCAGCAGCCGGGACTACACAGATACGCAGTATTTT.